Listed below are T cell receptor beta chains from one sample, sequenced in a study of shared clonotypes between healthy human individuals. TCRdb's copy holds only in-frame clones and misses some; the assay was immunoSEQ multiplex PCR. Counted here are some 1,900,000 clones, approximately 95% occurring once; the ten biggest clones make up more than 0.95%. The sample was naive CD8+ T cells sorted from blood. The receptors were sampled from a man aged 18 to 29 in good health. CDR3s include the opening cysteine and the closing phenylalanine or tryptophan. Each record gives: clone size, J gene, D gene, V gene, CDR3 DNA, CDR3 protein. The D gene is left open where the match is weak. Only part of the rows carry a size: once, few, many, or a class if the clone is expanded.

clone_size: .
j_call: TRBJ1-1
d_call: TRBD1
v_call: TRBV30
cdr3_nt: TGTGCCTGGAGCTTGGCAGGGGGCACTGAAGCTTTCTTT
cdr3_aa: CAWSLAGGTEAFF

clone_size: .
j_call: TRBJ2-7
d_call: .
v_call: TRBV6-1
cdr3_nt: TGTGCCAGCAGTGAACCCGGGGGACCTTCTCTTTCCTACGAGCAGTACTTC
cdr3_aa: CASSEPGGPSLSYEQYF

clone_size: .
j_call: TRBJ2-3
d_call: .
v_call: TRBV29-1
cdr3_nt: TGCACCGGTATGGCGGGCACAGATACGCAGTATTTT
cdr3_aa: CTGMAGTDTQYF

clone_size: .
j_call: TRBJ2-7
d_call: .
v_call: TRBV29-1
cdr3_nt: TGCAGCGTTGTGGGAGGTGAGGGCTACGAGCAGTACTTC
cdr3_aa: CSVVGGEGYEQYF

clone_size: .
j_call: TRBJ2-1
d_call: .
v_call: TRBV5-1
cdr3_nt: TGCGCCAGCAGCTTGTGGGAGGACAGTAGCAATGAGCAGTTCTTC
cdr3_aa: CASSLWEDSSNEQFF

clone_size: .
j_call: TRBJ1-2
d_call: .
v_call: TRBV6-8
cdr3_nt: TGTGCCAGCAAGGGGCGGCAGGCCAACTATGGCTACACCTTC
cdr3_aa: CASKGRQANYGYTF

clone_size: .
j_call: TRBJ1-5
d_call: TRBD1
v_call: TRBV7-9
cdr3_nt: TGTGCCAGCAGCCACAACGACAGGGGGCGAAGCAATCAGCCCCAGCATTTT
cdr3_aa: CASSHNDRGRSNQPQHF

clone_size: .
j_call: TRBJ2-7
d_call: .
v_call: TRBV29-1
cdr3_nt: TGCAGCGTTGAATTAGGGGAAAGGGGGTTCGCCGAGCAGTACTTC
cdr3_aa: CSVELGERGFAEQYF

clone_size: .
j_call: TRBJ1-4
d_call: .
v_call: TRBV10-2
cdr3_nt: TGCGCCAGCAGTGAGTCGACCGGGGGACTTAATGAAAAACTGTTTTTT
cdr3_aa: CASSESTGGLNEKLFF

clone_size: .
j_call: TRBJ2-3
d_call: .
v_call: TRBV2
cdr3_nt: TGTGCCAGCAGTGAGGAACTTACAGATACGCAGTATTTT
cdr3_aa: CASSEELTDTQYF

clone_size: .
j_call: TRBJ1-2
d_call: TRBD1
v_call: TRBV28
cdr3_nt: TGTGCCAGCAGTTTCCCGAGACAGGGAGTAGAGAGCTTCTATGGCTACACCTTC
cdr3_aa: CASSFPRQGVESFYGYTF

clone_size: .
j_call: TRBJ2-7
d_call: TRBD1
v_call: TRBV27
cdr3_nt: TGTGCCAGCAGGGTCACAGGGGGTCCGGGGGAGCAGTACTTC
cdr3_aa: CASRVTGGPGEQYF

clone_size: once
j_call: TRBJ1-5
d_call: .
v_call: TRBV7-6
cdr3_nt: TGTGCCAGCAGCCTTGGACCGGTCAATCAGCCCCAGCATTTT
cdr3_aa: CASSLGPVNQPQHF

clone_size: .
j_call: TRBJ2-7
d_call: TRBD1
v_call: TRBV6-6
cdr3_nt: TGTGCCAGCAGCCCTCCGGGACAGGGTTACGAGCAGTACTTC
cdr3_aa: CASSPPGQGYEQYF

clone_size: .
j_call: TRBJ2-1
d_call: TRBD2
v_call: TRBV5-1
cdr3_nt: TGCGCCAGCAGCTCGACCTCTAGCGGGATCGTCCACAATGAGCAGTTCTTC
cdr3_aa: CASSSTSSGIVHNEQFF

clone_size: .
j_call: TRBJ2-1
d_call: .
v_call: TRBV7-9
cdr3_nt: TGTGCCAGCAGCTTCGTGGGTGTAAATGAGCAGTTCTTC
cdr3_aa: CASSFVGVNEQFF

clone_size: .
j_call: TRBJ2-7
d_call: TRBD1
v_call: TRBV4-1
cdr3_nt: TGCGCCAGCAGCCTCCGGCCAGGGGGCTACGAGCAGTACTTC
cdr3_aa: CASSLRPGGYEQYF

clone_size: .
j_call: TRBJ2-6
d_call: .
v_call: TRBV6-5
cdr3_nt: TGTGCCAGCAGTTACTCTGCCGGAACTGGGGCCAACGTCCTGACTTTC
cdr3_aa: CASSYSAGTGANVLTF

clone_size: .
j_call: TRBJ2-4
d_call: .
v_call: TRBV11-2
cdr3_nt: TGTGCCAGCAGCCCCCCTGTGGCGAACATTCAGTACTTC
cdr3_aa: CASSPPVANIQYF

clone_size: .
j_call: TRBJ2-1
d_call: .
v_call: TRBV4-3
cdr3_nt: TGCGCCAGCAGCCAAGGCCTAGCGAGGGGTAATGAGCAGTTCTTC
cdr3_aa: CASSQGLARGNEQFF

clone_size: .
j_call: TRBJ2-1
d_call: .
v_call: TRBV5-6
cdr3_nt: TGTGCCAGCAGCTTGGCGGGACCCAACAATGAGCAGTTCTTC
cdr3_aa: CASSLAGPNNEQFF

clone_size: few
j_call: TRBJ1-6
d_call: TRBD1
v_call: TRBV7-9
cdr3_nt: TGTGCCAGCAGCCTGGGTGGTCAGGGGGTTTCACCCCTCCACTTT
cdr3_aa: CASSLGGQGVSPLHF

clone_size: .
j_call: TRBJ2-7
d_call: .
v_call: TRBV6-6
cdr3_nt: TGTGCCAGCAGTTACGCAGGGCAGGGATACGAGCAGTACTTC
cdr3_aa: CASSYAGQGYEQYF

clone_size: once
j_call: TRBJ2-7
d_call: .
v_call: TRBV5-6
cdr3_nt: TGTGCCAGCAGTCCTGCAGAGGGGTTTCCCTCCTACGAGCAGTACTTC
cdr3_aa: CASSPAEGFPSYEQYF

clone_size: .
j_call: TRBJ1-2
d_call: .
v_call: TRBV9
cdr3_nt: TGTGCCAGCAGCCCCCTAGGAGATTTCGACTATGGCTACACCTTC
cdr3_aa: CASSPLGDFDYGYTF

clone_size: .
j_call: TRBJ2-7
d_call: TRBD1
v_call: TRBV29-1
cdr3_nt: TGCAGCGCCGGGACAGGACCTTACCTGTACTTC
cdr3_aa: CSAGTGPYLYF

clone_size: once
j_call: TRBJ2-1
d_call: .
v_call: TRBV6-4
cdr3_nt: TGTGCCAGCAGTGACTGGGAAGGGGGTGAGCAGTTCTTC
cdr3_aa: CASSDWEGGEQFF

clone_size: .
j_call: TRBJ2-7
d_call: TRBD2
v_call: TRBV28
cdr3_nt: TGTGCCAGCAGTTTATCCGCGACTAGCGGGGCCGGCTACGAGCAGTACTTC
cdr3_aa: CASSLSATSGAGYEQYF

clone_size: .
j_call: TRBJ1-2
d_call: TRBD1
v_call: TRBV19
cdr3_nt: TGTGCCAGTGGTCCCCGGACAGGGATAGGCCCTAACTATGGCTACACCTTC
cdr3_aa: CASGPRTGIGPNYGYTF

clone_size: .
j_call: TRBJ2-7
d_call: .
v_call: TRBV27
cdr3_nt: TGTGCCAGCAGTTCCCCCCCTACGGAGCAGTACTTC
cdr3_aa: CASSSPPTEQYF

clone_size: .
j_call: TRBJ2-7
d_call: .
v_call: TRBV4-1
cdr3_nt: TGCGCCAGCAGCCATGTAGGGTCCTACGAGCAGTACTTC
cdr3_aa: CASSHVGSYEQYF

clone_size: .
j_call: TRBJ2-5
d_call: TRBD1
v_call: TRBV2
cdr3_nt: TGTGCCAGCAGTGATCAGGGGGCCGAGACCCAGTACTTC
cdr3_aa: CASSDQGAETQYF

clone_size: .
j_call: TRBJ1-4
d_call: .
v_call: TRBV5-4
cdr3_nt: TGTGCCAGCAGCGTACAGGGTGGTGAAAAACTGTTTTTT
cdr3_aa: CASSVQGGEKLFF

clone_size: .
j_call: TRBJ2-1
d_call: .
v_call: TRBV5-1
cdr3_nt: TGCGCCAGCAGCCGGACCCAACAGTGGACCAAAATAGATGAGCAGTTCTTC
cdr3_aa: CASSRTQQWTKIDEQFF

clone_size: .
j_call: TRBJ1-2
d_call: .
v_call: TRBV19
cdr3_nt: TGTGCCAGTCGGGAGGTCTGGGCCGATGGCTACACCTTC
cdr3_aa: CASREVWADGYTF

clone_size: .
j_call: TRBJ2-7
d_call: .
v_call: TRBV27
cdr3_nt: TGTGCCAGCAGTCCGGTGGGACTTACCTACGAGCAGTACTTC
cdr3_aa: CASSPVGLTYEQYF

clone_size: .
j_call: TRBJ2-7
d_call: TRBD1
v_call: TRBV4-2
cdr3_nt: TGTGCCAGCAGCCTCTCGGACAGGGTGGTCCTCTACGAGCAGTACTTC
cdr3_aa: CASSLSDRVVLYEQYF

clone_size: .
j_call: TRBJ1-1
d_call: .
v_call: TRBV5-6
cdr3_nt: TGTGCCAGCAGCCCCTTGAGGGACACTTACACTGAAGCTTTCTTT
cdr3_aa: CASSPLRDTYTEAFF

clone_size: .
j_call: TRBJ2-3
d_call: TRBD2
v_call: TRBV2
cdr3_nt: TGTGCCAGCAGTACTCTAGCGGGAGGGCCTACTAGCACAGATACGCAGTATTTT
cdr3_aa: CASSTLAGGPTSTDTQYF

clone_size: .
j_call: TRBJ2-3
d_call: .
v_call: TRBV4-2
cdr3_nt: TGTGCCAGCAGCCAAGGCAGAGAAGCAGATACGCAGTATTTT
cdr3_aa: CASSQGREADTQYF

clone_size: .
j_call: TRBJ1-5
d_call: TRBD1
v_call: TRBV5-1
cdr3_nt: TGCGCCAGCAGCTCGCTCCCAGGGGACAGGCAGCCCCAGCATTTT
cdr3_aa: CASSSLPGDRQPQHF

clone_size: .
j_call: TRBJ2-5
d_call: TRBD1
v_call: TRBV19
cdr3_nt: TGTGCCAGTAGTATTACAGGGGGGAGGGAGACCCAGTACTTC
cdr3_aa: CASSITGGRETQYF

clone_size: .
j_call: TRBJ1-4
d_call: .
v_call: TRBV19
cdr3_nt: TGTGCCAGTAGTGTTCGACCAGGAATGACTAATGAAAAACTGTTTTTT
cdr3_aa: CASSVRPGMTNEKLFF

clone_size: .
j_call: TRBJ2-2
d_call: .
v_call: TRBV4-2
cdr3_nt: TGTGCCAGCAGCCAAGATCGGGCCAGCGCCACCGGGGAGCTGTTTTTT
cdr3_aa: CASSQDRASATGELFF